This T cell receptor (beta chain) originates from a study of blood T cells in healthy people across ages. Findings of the study overall: Observed TCR beta diversity per million T cells went down as age went up. This fall followed a roughly linear course with age. The study found more naive CD4+ cells and higher diversity in long-lived than aged donors.

Germline CDR1 SGHTA, CDR2 FQGTGA. V trimming: 6 bases; J trimming: 4 bases; junction bases outside the gene matches: 5. This CDR3 comprises 15 residues. Donors ranged from roughly 6 to 100 years old and were healthy Caucasians in Russia. In regard to this clonotype: Its antigen is undetermined.

A second PCR, run for roughly 7 to 11 cycles, used a sample-barcoded 5' primer plus a J-beta primer mix. TCRdb fed the 5' RACE reads into MiXCR, producing one record per CDR3 protein. The sample carries fewer than 900,000 distinct CDR3 sequences, more than 40% recorded once. Source material: blood. The chain links TRBV7-3 to TRBJ2-3, with 12 bases that match TRBD2. This receptor was taken from a woman aged 55-69 years in good health. The chain's CDR3 is CASSLTSGSSDTQYF. The CDR3 DNA reads as TGTGCCAGCAGTCTGACTAGCGGGAGTTCAGATACGCAGTATTTT.